This T cell receptor beta chain was found in a study of T cell responses to AZD1222 COVID-19 vaccine. CDR1 is SGHAT, CDR2 FQNNGV, per germline. V gave up 5 bases and J gave up 17 bases, with 13 bases separating them. The CDR3 extends over 11 amino acids. On this clone: Its antigen remains unidentified.

General study points: Elevations in Spike-specific TCR breadth and depth followed administration of two AZD1222 doses.

Repertoires were generated with immunoSEQ multiplex PCR, while TCRdb's copy carries only in-frame clones and drops some. The sample records approximately 150,000 clones, approximately 93% being singletons. The sequence derives from an adult in good health. This chain connects TRBV11-2 to TRBJ1-6, with D tentatively TRBD1 (6 bases). The source was peripheral blood, collected on day 0 of AZD1222 vaccination. CDR3 in DNA: TGTGCCAGCAGCGAGTACAGGGAGTTCCACTTT. Its protein product is CASSEYREFHF. Filled out from reference TRBV11-2 and TRBJ1-6, the complete variable domain reads EAGVAQSPRYKIIEKRQSVAFWCNPISGHATLYWYQQILGQGPKLLIQFQNNGVVDDSQLPKDRFSAERLKGVDSTLKIQPAKLEDSAVYLCASSEYREFHFGNGTRLTVT.